This passage covers 24 T cell receptor beta chains from one sample sequenced in a study of T cell responses to AZD1222 COVID-19 vaccine. The method was immunoSEQ multiplex PCR; TCRdb's version includes in-frame clones alone and lacks a portion of them. Of around 170,000 clones in the sample, 70% to 90% were seen once. This sample comprised peripheral blood, obtained 28 days after the second AZD1222 dose. These receptor sequences come from an adult who received the AZD1222 COVID-19 vaccine.

This chain joins TRBV5-1 and TRBJ2-5; 7 bases match TRBD2. The ends lost 3 bases at V and 0 bases at J; junction bases unmatched: 8. Germline-derived CDR1 and CDR2 are SGHRS and YFSETQ. This CDR3 has 16 amino acids. CDR3 amino acids: CASSYWASGYQETQYF. Here the CDR3 DNA reads TGCGCCAGCAGCTATTGGGCTAGCGGCTACCAAGAGACCCAGTACTTC.

The rearrangement uses TRBV3-1 (or the pseudogene TRBV3-2) and TRBJ2-2, with a weak D call TRBD1 (5 bases). This CDR3 region has 13 residues. Trimming removed 2 bases from V and 7 bases from J, with 8 bases in between. CDR1 is LGHDT, CDR2 YNNKEL, per germline (reference sequence). CDR3 sequence (DNA): TGTGCCAGCAGCCAAATCAGGGACGGGGAGCTGTTTTTT. Translation: CASSQIRDGELFF.

This chain connects TRBV7-2 to TRBJ2-2; a possible D gene is TRBD1 (5 bases). CDR1 and CDR2 (germline): SGHTA, FQGNSA. The CDR3 is made up of 16 amino acids. The V end was cut by 1 base, the J end by 4 bases, with 13 bases between. This CDR3 reads CASSLVSGSGTGELFF. DNA for the CDR3: TGTGCCAGCAGCTTAGTTTCAGGGTCGGGCACCGGGGAGCTGTTTTTT.

About this clone itself: At one boundary the junction diverges from the germline segment, which might be a read error. The genes are TRBV7-9 and TRBJ1-5, with 12 positions matching TRBD1. The CDR3 contains 17 residues. Germline CDR1 SEHNR, CDR2 FQNEAQ (reference sequence). This CDR3 is CASSLGHGTGGNQPQHF. As DNA, the CDR3 is TGTGCCAGCAGCTTAGGTCATGGGACAGGGGGCAACCAGCCCCAGCATTTT.

The rearrangement links TRBV30 to TRBJ1-2; tentative D call: TRBD1 (5 bases). Trimming took off 2 bases at V and 6 bases at J, with 16 bases between the two ends. Germline CDR1 reads GTSNPN; CDR2 reads SVGIG (reference sequence). The CDR3 has 14 amino acids. CDR3 coding DNA: TGTGCCTGGAGTCCAACTCACAGGCTACATGGCTACACCTTC. It is translated as CAWSPTHRLHGYTF.

This rearrangement joins TRBV11-2 to TRBJ1-6, with D perhaps matching TRBD1 (6 bases). Germline values: CDR1 SGHAT, CDR2 FQNNGV. The CDR3 has 15 residues. V lost 6 bases, J lost 7 bases, and 16 bases lay in between. In nucleotides, the CDR3 is TGTGCCAGCAGGCGGGGGCCGGCGCAGAATTCACCCCTCCACTTT. Its translation is CASRRGPAQNSPLHF.

The genes are TRBV4-2 and TRBJ2-3, with D possibly TRBD2 on 7 matching bases. The V end was cut by 0 bases, the J end by 2 bases, with 21 bases between. Germline assignment: CDR1 LGHNA and CDR2 YNFKEQ. CDR3 length equals 19 residues. The chain's CDR3 is CASSQDGGGGYLNTDTQYF. CDR3 sequence (DNA): TGTGCCAGCAGCCAAGATGGGGGGGGCGGGTATCTCAACACAGATACGCAGTATTTT.

The chain has TRBV7-6 and TRBJ1-6; 12 bases map to TRBD1. The V gene end was trimmed by 4 bases and the J gene end by 5 bases; junction bases not matched to a gene: 3. This CDR3 has 16 amino acids. CDR1 and CDR2 (germline): SGHVS, FNYEAQ. CDR3 in amino acids: CASSSGQGANNSPLHF. CDR3 DNA sequence: TGTGCCAGCAGCTCGGGACAGGGGGCCAATAATTCACCCCTCCACTTT.

The chain couples TRBV30 to TRBJ2-5; D is possibly TRBD1 or TRBD2 (5 bases each). V was shortened by 4 bases and J by 5 bases, with 11 bases between the two germline ends. CDR3 length equals 12 residues. Germline-derived CDR1 and CDR2 are GTSNPN and SVGIG (reference sequence). CDR3 nucleotide sequence: TGTGCCTGGAAGGGACGGCGGGAGACCCAGTACTTC. Encoded protein: CAWKGRRETQYF.

The chain recombines TRBV6-6 with TRBJ1-2, with 9 bases lining up with TRBD1. The CDR3 runs 13 residues. With 4 bases clipped from V and 7 bases from J, the junction kept 4 bases outside the gene matches. Germline V gives CDR1 MNHNY, CDR2 SVGAGI (reference sequence). Written as DNA, the CDR3 is TGTGCCAGCAGTTGGACAGGGGTTAGTGGCTACACCTTC. Translated, it gives CASSWTGVSGYTF.

This chain links TRBV30 with TRBJ2-1; 11 bases map to TRBD2. J was trimmed by 10 bases and V by 0 bases; bases with no gene match: 11. Germline V CDR1 and CDR2: GTSNPN, SVGIG (reference sequence). The CDR3 is 16 residues long. For the CDR3, the DNA is TGTGCCTGGAGTGTACCGACTAGCGGGGCCCTCAGGGAGCAGTTCTTC. Protein product: CAWSVPTSGALREQFF.

This clone has a handful of counts. The rearrangement uses TRBV2 and TRBJ2-3, with TRBD2 matching over 9 bases. The V and J ends lost 4 bases and 0 bases, in that order; junction bases with no gene match: 11. The CDR3 runs to 18 residues. CDR1 is SNHLY, CDR2 FYNNEI, per germline. The CDR3 sequence: CASSAVSGGVTSTDTQYF. The CDR3 region has the DNA TGTGCCAGCAGTGCCGTTAGCGGGGGTGTAACTAGCACAGATACGCAGTATTTT.

The chain recombines TRBV9 with TRBJ2-1, with TRBD2 matching 9 bases. This CDR3 has 14 residues. In germline, CDR1 is SGDLS, CDR2 YYNGEE. Unmatched junction bases numbered 4, after V lost 3 bases and J lost 6 bases. This CDR3 reads CASSAGLAPNEQFF. For the CDR3, the DNA is TGTGCCAGCAGCGCGGGACTAGCCCCCAATGAGCAGTTCTTC.

This clone was observed a single time. The chain combines TRBV5-4 with TRBJ1-4; unclear D gene. V was cut by 0 bases and J by 3 bases, with 15 bases left in between. CDR1 and CDR2 from the germline V gene are SGHNT and YYREEE (reference sequence). The CDR3 is 17 amino acids. CDR3 sequence reads: CASSLDPWQAPNEKLFF. DNA of the CDR3: TGTGCCAGCAGCTTGGATCCTTGGCAGGCGCCTAATGAAAAACTGTTTTTT.

The table lists this clone with a count of one. The chain employs TRBV30 and TRBJ2-3; tentatively, D is TRBD2 (5 bases). Germline loops: CDR1 GTSNPN, CDR2 SVGIG (reference sequence). The V end was cut by 2 bases, the J end by 2 bases, with 11 bases between. The CDR3 is made up of 14 amino acids. The CDR3 loop is CAWSLGLLTDTQYF. CDR3 DNA sequence: TGTGCCTGGAGTTTAGGACTCCTCACAGATACGCAGTATTTT.

The gene calls are TRBV6-2 or TRBV6-3 and TRBJ2-7; weak D call: TRBD2 (6 bases). Trimming cost V 0 bases and J 8 bases, with 17 bases left between them. Looked up from germline, CDR1 is MNHEY and CDR2 is SVGEGT. CDR3 length equals 15 residues. CDR3 coding DNA: TGTGCCAGCAGTTACTCGAGTCTGGGGGGAAACAAGCAGTACTTC. Translated, it gives CASSYSSLGGNKQYF.

The chain couples TRBV30 to TRBJ2-3, with D unclear. CDR3 size: 14 residues. In germline, CDR1 is GTSNPN, CDR2 SVGIG (reference sequence). Trimming left V 4 bases short and J 2 bases short, with 13 bases between. The CDR3 here is CAWTPPYFTDTQYF. DNA of the CDR3: TGTGCCTGGACGCCGCCATATTTCACAGATACGCAGTATTTT. The variable domain in full, with the rest retrieved from reference TRBV30 and TRBJ2-3, is SQTIHQWPATLVQPVGSPLSLECTVEGTSNPNLYWYRQAAGRGLQLLFYSVGIGQISSEVPQNLSASRPQDRQFILSSKKLLLSDSGFYLCAWTPPYFTDTQYFGPGTRLTVL.

In DNA form, the CDR3 reads TGTGCCAGCAGCCCCTCACTGGGTAGCGGGGAGCAGTACTTC. Protein: CASSPSLGSGEQYF. This chain connects TRBV9 to TRBJ2-7; TRBD2 aligns across 7 bases. The V gene's germline CDR1 is SGDLS and CDR2 YYNGEE. This CDR3 comprises 14 residues. The J segment lost 7 bases and the V segment lost 4 bases, leaving 11 bases of the junction unmatched.

V and J are TRBV2 and TRBJ2-2; 7 bases align to TRBD1. The CDR3 loop spans 16 amino acids. Germline values: CDR1 SNHLY, CDR2 FYNNEI. V shed 7 bases and J 0 bases; nucleotides not matched to a gene: 8. The CDR3 sequence: CASTHRTGSNTGELFF. The CDR3 bases are TGTGCCAGCACCCATAGGACAGGCTCGAACACCGGGGAGCTGTTTTTT. The whole variable domain, remainder taken from reference TRBV2 and TRBJ2-2, is EPEVTQTPSHQVTQMGQEVILRCVPISNHLYFYWYRQILGQKVEFLVSFYNNEISEKSEIFDDQFSVERPDGSNFTLKIRSTKLEDSAMYFCASTHRTGSNTGELFFGEGSRLTVL.

The chain carries TRBV6-2 or TRBV6-3 and TRBJ2-5, with 9 nucleotides matching TRBD1. CDR3 length equals 15 residues. CDR1 and CDR2 (germline): MNHEY, SVGEGT. V was clipped by 5 bases and J by 2 bases; unmatched bases: 6. CDR3 amino acids: CASSPFGQGQETQYF. DNA for the CDR3: TGTGCCAGCAGTCCATTCGGACAGGGGCAAGAGACCCAGTACTTC.

V gene TRBV5-1 combines with J gene TRBJ2-5; weak D call: TRBD1 (6 bases). Germline loops: CDR1 SGHRS, CDR2 YFSETQ. V gave up 1 base and J gave up 3 bases, with 10 bases separating them. The CDR3 is made up of 14 amino acids. CDR3 nucleotides: TGCGCCAGCAGCTTGCAGGGGCGGGAAGAGACCCAGTACTTC. Translation: CASSLQGREETQYF. The whole variable domain, filled in from reference TRBV5-1 and TRBJ2-5, reads KAGVTQTPRYLIKTRGQQVTLSCSPISGHRSVSWYQQTPGQGLQFLFEYFSETQRNKGNFPGRFSGRQFSNSRSEMNVSTLELGDSALYLCASSLQGREETQYFGPGTRLLVL.

The genes are TRBV3-1 (or the pseudogene TRBV3-2) and TRBJ2-5; TRBD2 matches at 10 bases. The V gene end was trimmed by 4 bases and the J gene end by 5 bases; junction bases not matched to a gene: 13. Per germline, CDR1 LGHDT and CDR2 YNNKEL (reference sequence). This CDR3 region has 17 residues. For the CDR3, the DNA is TGTGCCAGCAGCCCTCCCGGCGGAGCGGGGGGGCTGGAGACCCAGTACTTC. Residues: CASSPPGGAGGLETQYF.

In DNA, the CDR3 is TGTGCCAGTAGTCCGGCAGGGGTGAACACTGAAGCTTTCTTT. Translated, it gives CASSPAGVNTEAFF. The rearrangement uses TRBV19 and TRBJ1-1; tentative D call: TRBD1 (6 bases). Germline values: CDR1 LNHDA, CDR2 SQIVND (reference sequence). V was pared by 5 bases and J by 0 bases, with 10 bases between. This CDR3 has 14 residues. The variable domain in full, completed from reference TRBV19 and TRBJ1-1, reads DGGITQSPKYLFRKEGQNVTLSCEQNLNHDAMYWYRQDPGQGLRLIYYSQIVNDFQKGDIAEGYSVSREKKESFPLTVTSAQKNPTAFYLCASSPAGVNTEAFFGQGTRLTVV.

This clone was seen once. One end of the junction fails to match germline, which may point to a read error. The CDR3 DNA is TGTGCCAGCAATGAAATGAACACCGGGGAGCTGTTTTTT. This sequence encodes CASNEMNTGELFF. J is TRBJ2-2 and V is TRBV2; D not resolved. The CDR3 totals 13 residues. Germline CDR1 SNHLY, CDR2 FYNNEI.